This T cell receptor (beta chain) came from a study of blood T cell repertoires in COVID-19 (TCRdb year 2020). About the full investigation: The collaborator samples originated in the United States, Italy and Spain and spanned the acute and convalescent phases of COVID-19. Nearly every sample came with metadata listing a de-identified subject ID, COVID-19 status, age in years and sex. A freely available public database, intended as a resource for researchers studying the immune response to SARS-CoV-2, is where the repertoires were released. The dataset comprised deeply sampled blood TCRbeta repertoires from subjects exposed to, actively infected with, or recovered from COVID-19. Samples were obtained from the ongoing ImmuneRACE study (first 160 participants) and from about 1,300 subjects provided by 6 global collaborators. The prospective study material was composed of cDNA or gDNA derived from T cells, B-cell-depleted T cells, or PBMCs. Where HLA class I and class II types were available, the types were taken from metadata supplied by the sample provider, not from assay-based typing. Study-level results and caveats: The amount of clinical and demographic metadata varied by source and participant and was provided uncurated.

The V and J ends are trimmed by 0 bases and 4 bases, leaving 10 bases between them. From the cysteine up to the phenylalanine, the CDR3 has a length of 15 residues. Left in the record is the CDR3 DNA by itself, 45 bases read in frame from the first base. Sequences SGHNT (CDR1) and YENEEA (CDR2) are obtained from the germline V gene. To note about this clone: What antigen it recognizes has not been identified. There are no base qualities to consult, and no much larger clone falls within one base.

Whole blood was collected in K2EDTA tubes by collaborating institutions according to the institutions' own protocols. For TCRbeta analysis, collaborators shipped samples in one of three forms: frozen whole blood, isolated PBMCs, or DNA extracted from either of those sample types. The immunoSEQ Assay, a bias-controlled multiplex PCR, was used to amplify TCRbeta CDR3 regions from genomic DNA. Turning to the authors' computational methods: The number of nucleated cells in each sample was estimated by amplification of reference gene primers within the assay. Sequence reads were collapsed and filtered to measure the absolute abundance of every unique TCRbeta CDR3 rearrangement. For each sample, productive Simpson clonality was calculated as the square root of Simpson's diversity index over productive rearrangements. TCRdb holds this immuneACCESS table with in-frame rearrangements only. Some clones are missing; in checked studies, unresolved V genes explain under half, and the rest has no known cause. The DNA gave D and trimming, while V, J and clone size come from that table. Here the sample has just under 85,000 clones; under 85% occur a single time. The ten largest clones represent around 29% of the sample.

This receptor chain uses TRBV11-3 and TRBJ1-3; the D gene cannot be resolved reliably. The receptor was derived from an elderly woman with acute or convalescent COVID-19. Sequenced sample: peripheral blood. The encoded CDR3 is CASSLDSTTGNTIYF. The nucleotides are TGTGCCAGCAGCTTAGACTCAACAACAGGAAACACCATATATTTT.